The rows below give T cell receptor beta chains drawn from one sample of a study of blood T cell dynamics during melanoma immunotherapy. Profiled with immunoSEQ multiplex PCR; TCRdb holds only in-frame clones, not every one. The sample includes about 24,000 clones, roughly 89% seen only once; the top ten take 3.5% to 6%. This specimen consisted of blood, obtained from a patient treated with checkpoint blockade. The receptor set was obtained from a human donor with melanoma. Each CDR3 is given with its conserved first and last residue. D genes are given only for firm matches. Some rows have no size entry. The others give once, few or many, or a class for an expanded clone.

D | size | J | V | DNA | CDR3
TRBD2 | - | TRBJ2-5 | TRBV9 | TGTGCCAGCAGCGTAGGCCTAGCGGGGGGTTTACAAGAGACCCAGTACTTC | CASSVGLAGGLQETQYF
- | - | TRBJ2-3 | TRBV29-1 | TGCAGCGCGGTTGGGGAATCCTCTAGCACAGATACGCAGTATTTT | CSAVGESSSTDTQYF
- | - | TRBJ1-5 | TRBV2 | TGTGCCAGCAGTAGACAGGATAGCAATCAGCCCCAGCATTTT | CASSRQDSNQPQHF
TRBD2 | - | TRBJ2-1 | TRBV19 | TGTGCCAGTAGTAAAGCTAGCGGGAGGCCCTACAATGAGCAGTTCTTC | CASSKASGRPYNEQFF
- | - | TRBJ1-1 | TRBV2 | TGTGCCAGCACGGAGGGGAACACTGAAGCTTTCTTT | CASTEGNTEAFF
- | - | TRBJ2-1 | TRBV15 | TGTGCCACCAGCAGTATTCCGTACAATGAGCAGTTCTTC | CATSSIPYNEQFF
TRBD2 | - | TRBJ2-3 | TRBV19 | TGTGCCAGTAGCCAAATGACTAGCGGGAGGTACACAGATACGCAGTATTTT | CASSQMTSGRYTDTQYF
TRBD1 | - | TRBJ1-2 | TRBV28 | TGTGCCAGCAGTTTTGGTGGAGGACAGGGATTACGTGGCTACACCTTC | CASSFGGGQGLRGYTF
- | - | TRBJ1-5 | TRBV10-3 | TGTGCCATCAGTGAGTGGGGAAGCAATCAGCCCCAGCATTTT | CAISEWGSNQPQHF
TRBD2 | - | TRBJ2-3 | TRBV10-1 | TGCGCCAGCAGTGAACTCCGCACTAGCGGGGCCACAGATACGCAGTATTTT | CASSELRTSGATDTQYF
TRBD1 | once | TRBJ1-2 | TRBV19 | TGTGCCAGTACCAGGGACAGGGGAAATTATGGCTACACCTTC | CASTRDRGNYGYTF
- | - | TRBJ2-1 | TRBV11-2 | TGTGCCAGCAGCTCCCGGGACGAGCAGTTCTTC | CASSSRDEQFF
- | - | TRBJ2-7 | TRBV27 | TGTGCCAGCAGTTTGGACCTGGGGGGCCGATACGAGCAGTACTTC | CASSLDLGGRYEQYF
TRBD2 | - | TRBJ2-3 | TRBV5-4 | TGTGCCAGCAGCCCGCGGGGGGGGGAGGGCCGCACAGATACGCAGTATTTT | CASSPRGGEGRTDTQYF
TRBD2 | - | TRBJ2-5 | TRBV29-1 | TGCAGCGTTGATGGTCTAGCGGGAGATGAGCAGTACTTC | CSVDGLAGDEQYF
TRBD1 | - | TRBJ2-7 | TRBV6-5 | TGTGCCAGCCAGGGGGTAAGGGCCTACGAGCAGTACTTC | CASQGVRAYEQYF
- | - | TRBJ2-5 | TRBV2 | TGTGCCAGCAGTGATGTCAGGGGACAAGAGACCCAGTACTTC | CASSDVRGQETQYF
- | - | TRBJ2-1 | TRBV27 | TGTGCCAGCAGCCTTAGAAGGGGGCGGGACGTCTACAATGAGCAGTTCTTC | CASSLRRGRDVYNEQFF
- | - | TRBJ2-7 | TRBV6-5 | TGTGCCAGCAGTTATACCCGCAGGGGTGGAGGGTACGAGCAGTACTTC | CASSYTRRGGGYEQYF
- | - | TRBJ2-5 | TRBV6-5 | TGTGCCAGCAGGTACCAAGAGACCCAGTACTTC | CASRYQETQYF
- | few | TRBJ1-3 | TRBV28 | TGTGCCACAATTGAGGCCTCCTCTGGAAACACCATATATTTT | CATIEASSGNTIYF
TRBD2 | - | TRBJ2-2 | TRBV7-8 | TGTGCCAGCAGCTTATTGTCTTTTACGGGAGGGCCGGGCACCGGGGAGCTGTTTTTT | CASSLLSFTGGPGTGELFF
TRBD2 | - | TRBJ2-5 | TRBV25-1 | TGTGCCAGCAATCGGGGGGGGGAGACCCAGTACTTC | CASNRGGETQYF
TRBD2 | - | TRBJ2-1 | TRBV5-4 | TGTGCCAGCAGCTTGGATGCGGGAGGGTACAATGAGCAGTTCTTC | CASSLDAGGYNEQFF
TRBD1 | few | TRBJ1-2 | TRBV5-6 | TGTGCCAGCAGCCCCGGACAGGGGGTCGGCTACACCTTC | CASSPGQGVGYTF
- | - | TRBJ1-1 | TRBV5-5 | TGTGCCAGCAGCTTGTCAGACTACACTGAAGCTTTCTTT | CASSLSDYTEAFF
- | - | TRBJ1-1 | TRBV29-1 | TGCAGCGTTGCCCCGGCCGGGAGTAGAACACTGGGGTTTTTCTTT | CSVAPAGSRTLGFFF
- | - | TRBJ2-1 | TRBV11-1 | TGTGCCAGCAGCTTTAGTCAAAATGAGCAGTTCTTC | CASSFSQNEQFF
TRBD1 | once | TRBJ1-2 | TRBV28 | TGTGCCAGTCTACAGGACAGGTTCACCTTC | CASLQDRFTF
TRBD2 | - | TRBJ2-1 | TRBV23-1 | TGCGCCAGCAGTCAAGGAAGCGGGGCTCACTACAATGAGCAGTTCTTC | CASSQGSGAHYNEQFF
- | - | TRBJ2-3 | TRBV19 | TGTGCCAGTTCTCAGACTATTACCACAGATACGCAGTATTTT | CASSQTITTDTQYF
- | - | TRBJ2-5 | TRBV5-4 | TGTGCCAGCAGCGAGCCGGGACGGCGCCAAGAGACCCAGTACTTC | CASSEPGRRQETQYF
TRBD1 | - | TRBJ1-4 | TRBV2 | TGTGCCAGCAGTTCCCACTTGGGACAGACAAATGAAAAACTGTTTTTT | CASSSHLGQTNEKLFF
- | - | TRBJ1-1 | TRBV28 | TGTGCCAGCAGTTCCACCCGGCAGGGCGGGGGGGGCACTGAAGCTTTCTTT | CASSSTRQGGGGTEAFF
TRBD2 | - | TRBJ2-7 | TRBV7-6 | TGTGCCAGCAGCTCTGGCTTTAGCGGGGAATTAACCTACGAGCAGTACTTC | CASSSGFSGELTYEQYF
TRBD2 | - | TRBJ2-1 | TRBV30 | TGTGCCTGGGCAACTAGCGGGAGTAAGTCCGATGAGCAGTTCTTC | CAWATSGSKSDEQFF
- | - | TRBJ1-1 | TRBV13 | TGTGCCACCAGCCGCGGGCTGAGTGAAGCTTTCTTT | CATSRGLSEAFF
- | - | TRBJ2-7 | TRBV2 | TGTGCCAGCAGTGCTGCAGGCGAGCAGTACTTC | CASSAAGEQYF
- | - | TRBJ2-7 | TRBV7-9 | TGTGCCAGCAGCCTGGATGGACCCAAGCAGTACTTC | CASSLDGPKQYF
- | - | TRBJ1-1 | TRBV18 | TGTGCCAGCTCACCATTCGTGGCCACTGAAGCTTTCTTT | CASSPFVATEAFF
- | few | TRBJ1-2 | TRBV28 | TGTGCCAGCAGCTTGGGACCGGGAGCTAACTATGGCTACACCTTC | CASSLGPGANYGYTF
TRBD1 | - | TRBJ2-1 | TRBV5-1 | TGCGCCAGCAGCCACCGGGACAGCTACAATGAGCAGTTCTTC | CASSHRDSYNEQFF
TRBD2 | - | TRBJ2-1 | TRBV18 | TGTGCCAGCTCATCGGACTTTCTAGCGGGGTCAAATGAGCAGTTCTTC | CASSSDFLAGSNEQFF
TRBD1 | - | TRBJ2-7 | TRBV25-1 | TGTGCCAGCAGTGAATCAAGGACAGGGGACTACGAGCAGTACTTC | CASSESRTGDYEQYF
- | - | TRBJ2-1 | TRBV18 | TGTGCCAGCTCTTCGATAAGCAACAATGAGCAGTTCTTC | CASSSISNNEQFF